The 10 T cell receptor beta chains below were found in one sample sequenced in a study of cytomegalovirus exposure and HLA in healthy donors. The PCR contained 60 Vbeta and 13 Jbeta primers. Here immunoSEQ multiplex PCR was the method, and the copy in TCRdb shows in-frame clones only, minus some. The sample includes around 150,000 clones, 85% of them seen just once. The specimen was PBMCs. These receptors were taken from a man younger than 35 in good health and CMV-seropositive.

V and J are TRBV9 and TRBJ1-2, with 7 bases fitting TRBD1. CDR3 size: 15 residues. The trim removed 0 bases at V and 8 bases at J, leaving 10 bases unmatched. CDR1 is SGDLS, CDR2 YYNGEE, per germline. CDR3 sequence: CASSVGSGDRLGYTF. DNA of the CDR3: TGTGCCAGCAGCGTAGGGTCGGGGGACAGACTAGGCTACACCTTC.

This clone was observed a single time. The chain combines TRBV28 with TRBJ1-2; the D is unclear. CDR3 length: 12 amino acids. Germline assignment: CDR1 MDHEN and CDR2 SYDVKM. V shed 8 bases and J shed 0 bases, with 7 bases lying between them. Here the CDR3 reads CASEQTNYGYTF. In DNA, the CDR3 is TGTGCCAGCGAACAGACTAACTATGGCTACACCTTC.

The chain uses TRBV9 and TRBJ1-1, with a weak D call TRBD1 (6 bases). Looked up from germline, CDR1 is SGDLS and CDR2 is YYNGEE. The CDR3 consists of 15 residues. V shed 1 base and J shed 2 bases, with 12 bases lying between them. In DNA form, the CDR3 reads TGTGCCAGCAGCGTATCAGGCAGGGGAAACACTGAAGCTTTCTTT. Amino acids: CASSVSGRGNTEAFF.

The chain has TRBV5-1 and TRBJ1-1, with D unresolved. V was pared by 0 bases and J by 3 bases, with 6 bases between. This CDR3 contains 13 residues. Germline CDR1 and CDR2: SGHRS and YFSETQ. In DNA, the CDR3 is TGCGCCAGCAGCTTGGGGCAGGACACTGAAGCTTTCTTT. The encoded protein is CASSLGQDTEAFF.

V is TRBV7-6 and J is TRBJ2-2; D may be TRBD2 (5 bases). The germline V gene has CDR1 SGHVS and CDR2 FNYEAQ. The CDR3 has 16 residues. V shed 5 bases and J shed 2 bases, with 15 bases lying between them. CDR3 nucleotides: TGTGCCAGCAGCCCGGAAGTTCGGGGTAACACCGGGGAGCTGTTTTTT. This translates into CASSPEVRGNTGELFF.

This clone was seen a few times. This chain uses TRBV4-1 with TRBJ1-3; TRBD1 aligns across 8 bases. Germline V gives CDR1 MGHRA, CDR2 YSYEKL. This CDR3 is built from 15 residues. The V gene end was trimmed by 4 bases and the J gene end by 2 bases; junction bases not matched to a gene: 4. The CDR3 nucleotides read TGCGCCAGCAGCCGAGAACAGGGGGCTGGAAACACCATATATTTT. Translated, it gives CASSREQGAGNTIYF.

The rearrangement joins TRBV29-1 to TRBJ1-1; 9 positions agree with TRBD1. The CDR3 runs 13 residues. CDR1 is SQVTM and CDR2 is ANQGSEA in the germline V gene. Unmatched junction bases numbered 2, after V lost 5 bases and J lost 1 base. CDR3 in DNA: TGCAGCGTTTGGACAGGGGCGAACACTGAAGCTTTCTTT. It is translated as CSVWTGANTEAFF.

The chain links TRBV5-4 to TRBJ1-2; D is unclear. Germline V gene data show CDR1 as SGHNT and CDR2 as YYREEE (reference sequence). Trimming stripped 0 bases from V and 4 bases from J, with 4 bases between. The CDR3 consists of 12 residues. The CDR3 loop reads CASSLDSYGYTF. The CDR3 region has the DNA TGTGCCAGCAGCTTGGACAGCTATGGCTACACCTTC.

The V gene is TRBV30, the J gene TRBJ2-3; 15 positions match TRBD2. Per germline, CDR1 GTSNPN and CDR2 SVGIG (reference sequence). Trimming removed 4 bases from V and 4 bases from J; junction bases left unmatched: 12. The CDR3 totals 18 residues. Written as DNA, the CDR3 is TGTGCCTGGAACAGATACGGACTAGCGGGGGGGAACGCAGATACGCAGTATTTT. The encoded protein is CAWNRYGLAGGNADTQYF.

CDR3 DNA: TGTGCCAGCAGTCCGCAGGGGGCTACCGGGGAGCTGTTTTTT. It specifies CASSPQGATGELFF. The genes are TRBV6-1 and TRBJ2-2; TRBD1 agrees at 8 bases. The V gene's germline CDR1 is MNHNS and CDR2 SASEGT. J was trimmed by 5 bases and V by 5 bases; bases with no gene match: 4. This CDR3 has 14 amino acids.